This is a list of T cell receptor beta chains from one sample in a study of blood T cell repertoires in COVID-19. Measured with immunoSEQ multiplex PCR; TCRdb has only the in-frame clones, and not every one. The sample yields about 190,000 clones, more than 70% seen once. The sequenced sample was peripheral blood. The receptors here all came from a woman aged 40 to 50 who had recovered from COVID-19. Each CDR3 is given with its conserved first and last residue. D genes are given only for firm matches. Size values are once, few and many counts, or a class for expanded clones, and some rows have none.

NA TRBJ2-1 TRBD2 TRBV7-6 CASSSPGLAAPWEQFF TGTGCCAGCAGCTCGCCGGGACTAGCGGCCCCCTGGGAGCAGTTCTTC
NA TRBJ2-3 NA TRBV6-6 CASSYQQGLSTDTQYF TGTGCCAGCAGTTACCAGCAGGGCCTTAGCACAGATACGCAGTATTTT
few TRBJ2-7 TRBD2 TRBV10-3 CATVPGTSTYEQYF TGTGCCACCGTCCCAGGGACTAGCACCTACGAGCAGTACTTC
NA TRBJ2-2 TRBD2 TRBV19 CASSKTSGTNTGELFF TGTGCCAGTAGTAAAACTAGCGGGACGAACACCGGGGAGCTGTTTTTT
NA TRBJ2-2 NA TRBV19 CASSMGLKNTGELFF TGTGCCAGTAGTATGGGACTGAAGAACACCGGGGAGCTGTTTTTT
NA TRBJ1-1 NA TRBV6-6 CASTTGGANTEAFF TGTGCCAGCACCACGGGAGGGGCGAACACTGAAGCTTTCTTT
NA TRBJ2-5 NA TRBV6-5 CASSYWASSEGTQYF TGTGCCAGCAGTTACTGGGCTAGCTCTGAGGGGACCCAGTACTTC
NA TRBJ1-6 NA TRBV7-9 CASSLVVGEVFPPLHF TGTGCCAGCAGCTTAGTCGTAGGGGAGGTTTTTCCGCCCCTCCACTTT
NA TRBJ2-3 TRBD1 TRBV2 CASSRDRENTQYF TGTGCCAGCAGCCGGGACAGGGAGAATACGCAGTATTTT
NA TRBJ2-4 NA TRBV3-1/TRBV3-2 CASSQISSGSANIQYF TGTGCCAGCAGCCAAATATCATCGGGATCGGCGAACATTCAGTACTTC
NA TRBJ1-1 NA TRBV30 CACFQGSVTEAFF TGTGCCTGTTTCCAGGGATCGGTCACTGAAGCTTTCTTT
NA TRBJ2-2 TRBD2 TRBV5-1 CASRGLAGNTGELFF TGCGCCAGTCGGGGACTAGCGGGAAACACCGGGGAGCTGTTTTTT
NA TRBJ2-7 TRBD2 TRBV5-6 CASSLTSGAGEQYF TGTGCCAGCAGCTTGACTAGCGGGGCAGGAGAGCAGTACTTC
NA TRBJ1-5 TRBD1 TRBV30 CAWSVGTGEDQPQHF TGTGCCTGGAGTGTTGGGACAGGGGAAGATCAGCCCCAGCATTTT
NA TRBJ2-7 NA TRBV10-3 CAISEPDRTYEQYF TGTGCCATCAGTGAGCCAGACAGGACCTACGAGCAGTACTTC
NA TRBJ2-7 TRBD1 TRBV6-2/TRBV6-3 CASSWGQGGSYEQYF TGTGCCAGCAGTTGGGGACAGGGGGGCAGCTACGAGCAGTACTTC
NA TRBJ1-5 TRBD1 TRBV14 CASTQTGSHYSNQPQHF TGTGCCAGCACCCAGACAGGGAGCCATTATAGCAATCAGCCCCAGCATTTT
NA TRBJ2-1 TRBD2 TRBV11-1 CASSLGLAGVNEQFF TGTGCCAGCAGCTTAGGTCTAGCGGGAGTCAATGAGCAGTTCTTC
NA TRBJ1-6 TRBD1 TRBV10-3 CAISVQGLGSPLHF TGTGCCATCAGTGTACAGGGGTTGGGCTCACCCCTCCACTTT
NA TRBJ2-5 NA TRBV3-1/TRBV3-2 CASSQDLVAPQETQYF TGTGCCAGCAGCCAAGATTTGGTAGCGCCCCAAGAGACCCAGTACTTC
NA TRBJ1-1 NA TRBV2 CASSRNSETEAFF TGTGCCAGCAGTCGTAACTCCGAAACTGAAGCTTTCTTT
NA TRBJ2-7 TRBD2 TRBV20-1 CSASASGRGEQYF TGCAGTGCTAGTGCTAGCGGGAGGGGAGAGCAGTACTTC
NA TRBJ1-1 NA TRBV7-9 CASGSLVGLPTEAFF TGTGCCAGCGGATCACTAGTGGGCCTTCCCACTGAAGCTTTCTTT
NA TRBJ2-2 NA TRBV5-6 CASSLSREEWTGELFF TGTGCCAGCAGCTTGTCCAGGGAGGAATGGACCGGGGAGCTGTTTTTT
few TRBJ1-5 NA TRBV6-6 CASTQSNQPQHF TGTGCCAGCACCCAGAGCAATCAGCCCCAGCATTTT
NA TRBJ1-2 NA TRBV11-2 CASSLDRAEWPGYTF TGTGCCAGCAGCTTAGACAGGGCCGAGTGGCCTGGCTACACCTTC
NA TRBJ1-2 TRBD1 TRBV15 CATSTPGTGVPDGYTF TGTGCCACCAGCACTCCCGGGACAGGGGTTCCTGATGGCTACACCTTC
NA TRBJ1-1 TRBD1 TRBV20-1 CSASDPGQGNTEAFF TGCAGTGCTAGTGACCCGGGACAGGGGAACACTGAAGCTTTCTTT
NA TRBJ1-5 TRBD1 TRBV27 CASSLDRGGQPQHF TGTGCCAGCAGTTTGGACAGGGGTGGTCAGCCCCAGCATTTT
NA TRBJ1-4 NA TRBV6-1 CASSSGEGNEKLFF TGTGCCAGCAGCTCCGGGGAGGGAAATGAAAAACTGTTTTTT
NA TRBJ2-7 TRBD2 TRBV6-1 CASSETGTSGRTYEQYF TGTGCCAGCAGCGAAACCGGGACTAGCGGGAGGACCTACGAGCAGTACTTC
NA TRBJ1-2 TRBD1 TRBV19 CASSIATGNYGYTF TGTGCCAGTAGTATAGCGACAGGGAACTATGGCTACACCTTC
NA TRBJ1-1 TRBD1 TRBV7-2 CASSQTGELTEAFF TGTGCCAGCAGCCAGACAGGGGAATTGACTGAAGCTTTCTTT
NA TRBJ2-7 TRBD2 TRBV27 CASSLSSSGASYEQYF TGTGCCAGCAGTTTATCGTCTAGCGGGGCATCCTACGAGCAGTACTTC
NA TRBJ2-5 TRBD2 TRBV5-1 CASSTGTRGQETQYF TGCGCCAGCAGCACCGGGACTAGAGGCCAAGAGACCCAGTACTTC
NA TRBJ2-1 TRBD2 TRBV2 CASRATSTYYNEQFF TGTGCCAGCAGAGCGACTAGCACCTATTACAATGAGCAGTTCTTC
NA TRBJ2-1 TRBD2 TRBV10-3 CAISSQTSGTYNEQFF TGTGCCATCAGTTCCCAGACTAGCGGGACCTACAATGAGCAGTTCTTC
NA TRBJ2-5 TRBD2 TRBV12-3/TRBV12-4 CASSLRAGGVSYF TGTGCCAGCAGTCTCAGAGCGGGAGGGGTATCGTACTTC
NA TRBJ1-2 TRBD1 TRBV15 CATSSTIGGEDNYGYTF TGTGCCACCAGCAGCACCATAGGGGGCGAGGATAACTATGGCTACACCTTC
NA TRBJ2-7 NA TRBV6-5 CASSYSSTDSAYEQYF TGTGCCAGCAGTTACTCGAGTACCGACAGCGCCTACGAGCAGTACTTC
NA TRBJ2-4 NA TRBV13 CASSSTGYSIQYF TGTGCCAGCAGCTCCACAGGGTATAGCATTCAGTACTTC
NA TRBJ1-1 NA TRBV29-1 CSVEVRAGLNTEAFF TGCAGCGTTGAAGTCCGGGCAGGGCTGAACACTGAAGCTTTCTTT
NA TRBJ2-1 TRBD2 TRBV7-3 CASSETSLQEQFF TGTGCCAGCAGCGAGACTAGCTTACAGGAGCAGTTCTTC
NA TRBJ1-2 TRBD1 TRBV20-1 CSASLQGEGYGYTF TGCAGTGCTAGTCTGCAGGGGGAAGGCTATGGCTACACCTTC
NA TRBJ2-1 TRBD1 TRBV9 CASSVGDRTNNEQFF TGTGCCAGCAGCGTAGGGGACAGAACAAACAATGAGCAGTTCTTC
NA TRBJ2-7 TRBD2 TRBV12-3/TRBV12-4 CASTPGGVGEQYF TGTGCCAGCACCCCGGGGGGGGTCGGCGAGCAGTACTTC
NA TRBJ1-3 TRBD1 TRBV6-5 CASTAADRKGDTIYF TGTGCCAGCACCGCGGCGGACAGGAAGGGTGACACCATATATTTT
NA TRBJ1-5 NA TRBV5-6 CASSSRAGGKGDQPQHF TGTGCCAGCAGCTCACGTGCGGGGGGCAAGGGGGATCAGCCCCAGCATTTT
NA TRBJ2-1 TRBD2 TRBV27 CASSRVGGSEQFF TGTGCCAGCAGTCGGGTCGGCGGGAGTGAGCAGTTCTTC
NA TRBJ2-7 NA TRBV28 CASSEDSKLTYEQYF TGTGCCAGCAGTGAGGACAGTAAGTTGACCTACGAGCAGTACTTC
few TRBJ2-6 TRBD2 TRBV4-2 CASSQDITSGRAAGANVLTF TGTGCCAGCAGCCAAGATATAACTAGCGGGAGGGCCGCTGGGGCCAACGTCCTGACTTTC
NA TRBJ1-3 NA TRBV5-1 CAPTGGISSGNTIYF TGCGCCCCTACCGGGGGTATTAGCTCTGGAAACACCATATATTTT
NA TRBJ2-1 NA TRBV11-2 CASSLDGEQFF TGTGCCAGCAGCTTAGACGGTGAGCAGTTCTTC